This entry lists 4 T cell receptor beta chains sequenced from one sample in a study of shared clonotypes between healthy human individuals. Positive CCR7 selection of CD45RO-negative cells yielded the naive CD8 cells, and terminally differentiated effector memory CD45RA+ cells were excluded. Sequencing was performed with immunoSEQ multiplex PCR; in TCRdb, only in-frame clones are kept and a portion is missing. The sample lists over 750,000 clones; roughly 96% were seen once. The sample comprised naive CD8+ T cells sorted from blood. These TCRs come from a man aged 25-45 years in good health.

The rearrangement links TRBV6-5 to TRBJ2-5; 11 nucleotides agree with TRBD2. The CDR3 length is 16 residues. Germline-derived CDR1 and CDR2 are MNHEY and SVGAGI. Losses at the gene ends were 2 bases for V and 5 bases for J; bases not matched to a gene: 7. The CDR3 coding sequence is TGTGCCAGCAGTTACGGTAGCGGGAGGGCCAGTGAGACCCAGTACTTC. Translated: CASSYGSGRASETQYF.

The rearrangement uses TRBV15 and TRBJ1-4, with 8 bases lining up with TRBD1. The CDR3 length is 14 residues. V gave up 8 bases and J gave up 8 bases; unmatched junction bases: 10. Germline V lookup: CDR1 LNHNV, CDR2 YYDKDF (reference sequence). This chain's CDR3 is CATSGGTGSEKLFF. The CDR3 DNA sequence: TGTGCCACCTCGGGCGGGACAGGTAGCGAAAAACTGTTTTTT.

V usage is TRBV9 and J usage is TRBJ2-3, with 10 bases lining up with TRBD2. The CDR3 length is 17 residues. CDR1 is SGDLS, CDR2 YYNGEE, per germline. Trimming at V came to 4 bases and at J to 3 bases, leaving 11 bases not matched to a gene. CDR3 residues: CASSPSGLAELTDTQYF. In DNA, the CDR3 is TGTGCCAGCAGCCCCAGCGGACTAGCGGAGCTGACAGATACGCAGTATTTT.

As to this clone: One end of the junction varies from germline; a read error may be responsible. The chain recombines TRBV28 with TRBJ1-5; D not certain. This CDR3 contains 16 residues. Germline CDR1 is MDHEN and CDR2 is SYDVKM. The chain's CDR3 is CASRLWRSRGNQPQHF. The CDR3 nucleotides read TGTGCCAGCAGGTTATGGAGGAGCCGCGGTAACCAGCCCCAGCATTTT.